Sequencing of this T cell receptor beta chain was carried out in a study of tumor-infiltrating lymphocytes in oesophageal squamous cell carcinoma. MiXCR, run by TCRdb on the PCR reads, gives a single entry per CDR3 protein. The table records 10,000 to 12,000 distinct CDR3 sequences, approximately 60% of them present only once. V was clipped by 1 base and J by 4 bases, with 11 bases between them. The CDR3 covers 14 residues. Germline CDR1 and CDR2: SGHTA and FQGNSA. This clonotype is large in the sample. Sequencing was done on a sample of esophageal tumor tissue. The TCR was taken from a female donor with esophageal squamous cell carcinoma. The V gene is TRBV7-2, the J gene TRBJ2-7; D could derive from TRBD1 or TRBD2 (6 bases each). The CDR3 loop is CASSLVGGSYEQYF. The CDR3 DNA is TGTGCCAGCAGCTTAGTGGGGGGCTCTTACGAGCAGTACTTC.